This entry describes one T cell receptor (beta chain). The germline V gene has CDR1 SGHTA and CDR2 FQGNSA. V was shortened by 6 bases and J by 4 bases, with 16 bases between the two germline ends. This CDR3 comprises 14 residues. TCRdb keeps only in-frame clones here, not all; method: immunoSEQ multiplex PCR. This table has about 110,000 clones, about 90% appearing once. This sample is part of a study of T cell responses to AZD1222 COVID-19 vaccine. The sequencing here drew on peripheral blood, taken on day 0 of AZD1222 vaccination. The TCR sequence derives from an adult in good health. The chain recombines TRBV7-2 with TRBJ2-7; D may match TRBD1 or TRBD2 (5 bases each). The CDR3 DNA is TGTGCCAGCAGTATCGGGACCGGGTCATACGAGCAGTACTTC. This sequence encodes CASSIGTGSYEQYF.